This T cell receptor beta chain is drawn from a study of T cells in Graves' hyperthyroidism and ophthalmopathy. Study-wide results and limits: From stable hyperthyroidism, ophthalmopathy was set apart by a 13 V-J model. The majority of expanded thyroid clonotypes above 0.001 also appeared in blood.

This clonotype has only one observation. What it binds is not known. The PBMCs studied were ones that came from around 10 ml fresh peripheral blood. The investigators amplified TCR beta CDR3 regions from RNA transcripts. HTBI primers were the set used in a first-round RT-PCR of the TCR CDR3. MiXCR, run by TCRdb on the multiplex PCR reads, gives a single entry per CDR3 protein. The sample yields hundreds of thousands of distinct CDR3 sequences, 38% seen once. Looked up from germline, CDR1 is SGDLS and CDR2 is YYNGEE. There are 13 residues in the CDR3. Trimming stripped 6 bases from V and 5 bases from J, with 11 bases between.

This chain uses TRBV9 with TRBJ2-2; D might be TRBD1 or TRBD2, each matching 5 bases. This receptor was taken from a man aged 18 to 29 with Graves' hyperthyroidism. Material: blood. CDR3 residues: CASTLGVTGELFF. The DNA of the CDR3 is TGTGCCAGCACCCTGGGGGTTACCGGGGAGCTGTTTTTT.